This T cell receptor (beta chain) was retrieved from a study of T-cell reconstitution after alpha-beta-depleted transplantation in children. Study conclusions and caveats: Surviving recipient T cells and thymic progenitors underlay high day-60 TCRbeta diversity in some patients. The study reportedly traced alpha-beta T cells about two months after transplant to several hundred expanded graft clones. It was newly produced T cells that mostly accounted for T-cell counts and diversity one year after transplant.

This clonotype was observed at least ten times. What it recognizes is unknown. Unique molecular identifiers were incorporated when the TCRbeta library was constructed. A single record per CDR3 protein comes from TCRdb applying MiXCR to the PCR reads. The sample records 580,000 or so distinct CDR3 sequences, around 23% being singletons. CDR1 KGHDR and CDR2 SFDVKD come from the germline V gene. Trimming removed 4 bases at V and 5 bases at J, with 10 bases between. CDR3 length: 14 residues. Sample: PBMCs, mostly from graft donor cells, taken 360 days after TCRalphabeta/CD19-depleted stem cell transplant. The gene calls are TRBV24-1 and TRBJ2-2, with D hard to call. The clonotype was recovered from a boy younger than two who had a stem cell transplant for acute myeloid leukemia, so the T cells may come from the graft donor. The CDR3 nucleotides are TGTGCCACCAGTGACCGAGGACGGACCGGGGAGCTGTTTTTT. The encoded protein is CATSDRGRTGELFF.